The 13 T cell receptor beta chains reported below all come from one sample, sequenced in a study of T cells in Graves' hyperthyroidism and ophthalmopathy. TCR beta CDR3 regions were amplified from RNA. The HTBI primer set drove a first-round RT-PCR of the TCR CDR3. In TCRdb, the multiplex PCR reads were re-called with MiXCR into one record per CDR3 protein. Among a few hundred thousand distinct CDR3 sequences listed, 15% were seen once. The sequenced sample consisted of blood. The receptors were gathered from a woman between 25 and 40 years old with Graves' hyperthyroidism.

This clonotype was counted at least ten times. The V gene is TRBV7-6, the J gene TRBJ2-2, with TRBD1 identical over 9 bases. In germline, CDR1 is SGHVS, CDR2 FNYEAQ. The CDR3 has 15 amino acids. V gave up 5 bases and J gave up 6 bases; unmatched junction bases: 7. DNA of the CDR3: TGTGCCAGCAGCCCCGGGACAGGGAATTCCGGGGAGCTGTTTTTT. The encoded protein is CASSPGTGNSGELFF.

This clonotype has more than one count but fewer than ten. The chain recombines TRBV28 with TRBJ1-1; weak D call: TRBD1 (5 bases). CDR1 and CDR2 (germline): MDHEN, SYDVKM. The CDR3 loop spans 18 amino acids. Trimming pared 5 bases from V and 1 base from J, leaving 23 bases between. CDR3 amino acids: CASSRPGLLDGGNTEAFF. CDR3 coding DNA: TGTGCCAGCAGTCGACCGGGACTTCTGGATGGGGGGAACACTGAAGCTTTCTTT.

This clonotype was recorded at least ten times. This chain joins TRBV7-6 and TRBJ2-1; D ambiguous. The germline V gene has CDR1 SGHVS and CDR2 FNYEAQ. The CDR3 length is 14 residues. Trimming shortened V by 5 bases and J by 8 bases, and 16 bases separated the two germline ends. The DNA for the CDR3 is TGTGCCAGCAGCGACGCCACCTTGGGTTATGAGCAGTTCTTC. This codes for CASSDATLGYEQFF.

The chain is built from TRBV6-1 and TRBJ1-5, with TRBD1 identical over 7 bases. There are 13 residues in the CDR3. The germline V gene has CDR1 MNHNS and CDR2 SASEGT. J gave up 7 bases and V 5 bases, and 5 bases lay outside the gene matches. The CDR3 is CASSRDRKQPQHF. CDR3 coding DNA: TGTGCCAGCAGTCGGGACAGAAAACAGCCCCAGCATTTT.

CDR3 in amino acids: CASSLGVAGGSGNEQFF. CDR3 nucleotide sequence: TGTGCCAGCAGCTTAGGCGTAGCGGGAGGGTCGGGCAATGAGCAGTTCTTC. The gene calls are TRBV11-3 and TRBJ2-1, with 11 bases that match TRBD2. Germline loops: CDR1 SGHNT, CDR2 YENEEA. V was clipped by 1 base and J by 6 bases; unmatched bases: 8. The CDR3 is made up of 17 amino acids.

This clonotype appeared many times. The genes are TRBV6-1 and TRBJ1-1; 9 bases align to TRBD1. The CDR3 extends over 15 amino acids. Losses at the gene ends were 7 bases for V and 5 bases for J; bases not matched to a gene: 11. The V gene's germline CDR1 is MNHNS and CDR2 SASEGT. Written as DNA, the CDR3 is TGTGCCAGCAACGAATACACAGGGGGCTTTACTGAAGCTTTCTTT. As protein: CASNEYTGGFTEAFF.

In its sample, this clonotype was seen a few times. This CDR3 reads CASSLTSGTNIHEQYF. For the CDR3, the DNA is TGTGCCAGCTCACTTACTTCCGGGACAAACATCCACGAGCAGTACTTC. The chain joins TRBV18 to TRBJ2-7; possibly TRBD1 for D (6 bases). V was cut by 4 bases and J by 5 bases, with 21 bases left in between. From germline, CDR1 is KGHSH and CDR2 LQKENI. The CDR3 covers 16 residues.

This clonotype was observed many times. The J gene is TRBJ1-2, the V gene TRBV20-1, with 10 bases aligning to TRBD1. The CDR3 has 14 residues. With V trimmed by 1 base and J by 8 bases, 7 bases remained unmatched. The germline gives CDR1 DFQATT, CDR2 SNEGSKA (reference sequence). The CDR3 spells CSARALTGGLGYTF. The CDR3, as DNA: TGCAGTGCTAGAGCCCTGACAGGGGGCTTAGGCTACACCTTC.

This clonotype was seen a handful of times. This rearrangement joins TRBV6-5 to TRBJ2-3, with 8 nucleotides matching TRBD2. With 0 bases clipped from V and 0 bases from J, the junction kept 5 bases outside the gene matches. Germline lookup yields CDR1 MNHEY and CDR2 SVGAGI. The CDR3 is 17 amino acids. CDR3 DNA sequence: TGTGCCAGCAGTTACTCGAGGCGGGAGGACAGCACAGATACGCAGTATTTT. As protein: CASSYSRREDSTDTQYF.

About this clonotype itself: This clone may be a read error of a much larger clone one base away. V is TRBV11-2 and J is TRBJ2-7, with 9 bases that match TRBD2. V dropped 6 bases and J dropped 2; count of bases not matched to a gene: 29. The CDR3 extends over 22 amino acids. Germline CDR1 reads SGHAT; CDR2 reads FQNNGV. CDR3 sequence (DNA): TGTGCCAGCAGTTCACCCGGGACTCCGGGGGACGGTGGGACTAGCTCGCCCTACGAGCAGTACTTC. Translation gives CASSSPGTPGDGGTSSPYEQYF.

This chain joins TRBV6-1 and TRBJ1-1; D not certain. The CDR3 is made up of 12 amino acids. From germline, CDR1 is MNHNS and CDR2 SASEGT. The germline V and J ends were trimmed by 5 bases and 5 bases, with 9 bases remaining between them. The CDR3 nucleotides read TGTGCCAGCAGTTCAGAAAGGACTGAAGCTTTCTTT. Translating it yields CASSSERTEAFF.

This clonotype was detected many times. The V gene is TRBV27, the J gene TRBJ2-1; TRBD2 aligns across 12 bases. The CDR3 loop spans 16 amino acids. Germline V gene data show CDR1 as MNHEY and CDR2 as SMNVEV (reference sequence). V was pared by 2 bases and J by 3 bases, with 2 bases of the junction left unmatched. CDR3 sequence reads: CASSLLAGGFYNEQFF. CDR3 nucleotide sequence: TGTGCCAGCAGTTTACTAGCGGGAGGGTTCTACAATGAGCAGTTCTTC.

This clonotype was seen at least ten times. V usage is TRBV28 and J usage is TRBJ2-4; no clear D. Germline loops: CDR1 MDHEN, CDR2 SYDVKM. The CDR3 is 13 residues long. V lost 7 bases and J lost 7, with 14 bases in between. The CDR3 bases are TGTGCCAGCAACGACGGGCCGCGGAACATTCAGTACTTC. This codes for CASNDGPRNIQYF.